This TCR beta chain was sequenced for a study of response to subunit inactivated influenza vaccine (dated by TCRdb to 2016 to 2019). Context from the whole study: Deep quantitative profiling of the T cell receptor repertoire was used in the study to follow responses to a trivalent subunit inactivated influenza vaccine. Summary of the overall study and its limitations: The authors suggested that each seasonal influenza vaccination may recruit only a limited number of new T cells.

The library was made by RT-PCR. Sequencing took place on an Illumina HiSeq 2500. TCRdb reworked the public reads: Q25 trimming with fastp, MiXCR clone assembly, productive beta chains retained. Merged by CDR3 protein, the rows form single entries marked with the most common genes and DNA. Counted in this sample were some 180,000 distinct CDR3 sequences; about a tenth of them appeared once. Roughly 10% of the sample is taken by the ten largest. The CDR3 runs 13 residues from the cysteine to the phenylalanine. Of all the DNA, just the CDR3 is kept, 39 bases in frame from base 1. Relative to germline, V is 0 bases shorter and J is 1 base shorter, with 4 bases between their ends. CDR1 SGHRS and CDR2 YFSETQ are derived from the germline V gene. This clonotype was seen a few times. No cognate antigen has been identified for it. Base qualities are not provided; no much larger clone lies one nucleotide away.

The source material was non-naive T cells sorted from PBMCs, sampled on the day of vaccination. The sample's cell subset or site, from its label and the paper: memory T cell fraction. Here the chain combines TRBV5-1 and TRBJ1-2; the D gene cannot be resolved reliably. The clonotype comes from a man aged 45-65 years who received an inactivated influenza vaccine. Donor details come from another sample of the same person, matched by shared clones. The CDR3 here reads CASSLVSNYGYTF. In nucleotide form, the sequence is TGCGCCAGCAGCTTGGTCAGTAACTATGGCTACACCTTC.